These 8 T cell receptor beta chains share one sample of origin, sequenced in a study of Tregs in tolerant kidney transplant recipients. Using immunoSEQ multiplex PCR, the repertoire was profiled, and TCRdb retains in-frame clones only, with some absent. The data hold approximately 93,000 clones, with 90% to 95% observed a single time. The sample in question was CD4+ T cells from blood, obtained before the transplant. Every receptor here comes from a human donor who received a combined kidney and bone marrow transplant.

The chain carries TRBV7-3 and TRBJ2-1, with 8 positions matching TRBD2. CDR1 and CDR2 (germline): SGHTA, FQGTGA. Trimming cost V 5 bases and J 10 bases; bases outside gene matches: 7. There are 13 residues in the CDR3. CDR3 nucleotide sequence: TGTGCCAGCAGCACCAAGCGGGAGAGCGAGCAGTTCTTC. It translates to CASSTKRESEQFF.

The CDR3 protein is CASSLAQGSGNTIYF. CDR3 DNA: TGCGCCAGCAGCTTGGCGCAGGGGTCAGGAAACACCATATATTTT. V is TRBV5-1 and J is TRBJ1-3; a weak D match, TRBD1 (6 bases). The CDR3 is 15 amino acids. The germline CDR1 and CDR2 sequences are SGHRS and YFSETQ. The V end was cut by 0 bases, the J end by 4 bases, with 11 bases between.

The J gene is TRBJ2-3, the V gene TRBV6-7; 9 bases line up with TRBD1. TRBV6-7 is sorted into the ORF group, with uncertain function. The CDR3 has 16 residues. The V gene end was trimmed by 7 bases and the J gene end by 2 bases; junction bases not matched to a gene: 10. CDR3 protein: CASMKPGQGSTDTQYF. The CDR3 DNA reads TGTGCCAGCATGAAACCGGGACAGGGTTCCACAGATACGCAGTATTTT.

The V and J genes are TRBV5-6 and TRBJ2-1; 7 nucleotides line up with TRBD2. The CDR3 has 14 amino acids. J was trimmed by 4 bases and V by 4 bases; bases with no gene match: 5. Germline CDR1 SGHDT, CDR2 YYEEEE. CDR3 residues: CASSERGAYNEQFF. CDR3 nucleotides: TGTGCCAGCAGCGAGCGGGGAGCGTACAATGAGCAGTTCTTC.

For the CDR3, the DNA is TGCGCCAGCAGCTCGACCGGGACTAGCGTAACAGATACGCAGTATTTT. Encoded protein: CASSSTGTSVTDTQYF. The chain links TRBV5-1 to TRBJ2-3; TRBD2 matches 10 bases. Germline V gene lookup returns CDR1 SGHRS and CDR2 YFSETQ. V gave up 3 bases and J gave up 3 bases; unmatched junction bases: 7. The CDR3 has 16 residues.

This sequence joins TRBV18 and TRBJ2-4, with 9 bases identical to TRBD1. V shed 6 bases and J 7 bases; nucleotides not matched to a gene: 4. The CDR3 runs 13 residues. Germline CDR1 KGHSH, CDR2 LQKENI. CDR3 coding DNA: TGTGCCAGCTCCAGGGACAGGGAGAACATTCAGTACTTC. Its translation: CASSRDRENIQYF.

V gene TRBV4-1 combines with J gene TRBJ2-1; TRBD2 might be the D (6 bases). V was pared by 0 bases and J by 0 bases, with 21 bases between. This CDR3 comprises 20 residues. Germline V gene lookup returns CDR1 MGHRA and CDR2 YSYEKL. CDR3 protein: CASSQEGGVGRLTSYNEQFF. The CDR3 DNA sequence: TGCGCCAGCAGCCAAGAGGGGGGTGTGGGTAGGCTCACCTCCTACAATGAGCAGTTCTTC.

The rearrangement uses TRBV12-5 and TRBJ1-5; D is perhaps TRBD1 (6 bases). V was trimmed by 0 bases and J by 4 bases, leaving 13 bases between them. From germline, CDR1 is LGHNT and CDR2 FRNRAP. The CDR3 extends over 16 amino acids. In nucleotides, the CDR3 is TGTGCTAGTGGTTTGGTGGTTGGGGGCAAGAATCAGCCCCAGCATTTT. As protein: CASGLVVGGKNQPQHF.